The source of this T cell receptor beta chain is a study of Ad26.COV2.S vaccination and SARS-CoV-2 variants. In the study overall: Once or twice, 56 days apart, Ad26.COV2.S was delivered intramuscularly.

Between the trimmed V and J ends, which lost 1 base and 0 bases, there was a span of 10 bases. The CDR3 is 17 amino acids. The V gene's germline CDR1 is KGHSH and CDR2 LQKENI. The protocol was immunoSEQ multiplex PCR, while the TCRdb copy is restricted to in-frame clones and leaves out a portion. The table has about 680,000 clones, roughly 90% seen once. Treatment noted: roughly 20 received Ad26.COV2.S at low or high dose, single or two shots; five or six received placebo; per-sample allocation not given. Vaccine and placebo recipients were sampled on day 63 after the first injection. Boston provided a donor who was an adult aged 18-55 years.

The sample was peripheral blood, taken in a trial of Ad26.COV2.S vaccine versus placebo. The TCR originated in a person between 18 and 60 years old who received the Ad26.COV2.S COVID-19 vaccine or a placebo. This rearrangement joins TRBV18 to TRBJ1-6; no clear D. CDR3: CASSPHVWSSYNSPLHF. The CDR3 DNA reads as TGTGCCAGCTCACCACACGTCTGGAGCTCCTATAATTCACCCCTCCACTTT.